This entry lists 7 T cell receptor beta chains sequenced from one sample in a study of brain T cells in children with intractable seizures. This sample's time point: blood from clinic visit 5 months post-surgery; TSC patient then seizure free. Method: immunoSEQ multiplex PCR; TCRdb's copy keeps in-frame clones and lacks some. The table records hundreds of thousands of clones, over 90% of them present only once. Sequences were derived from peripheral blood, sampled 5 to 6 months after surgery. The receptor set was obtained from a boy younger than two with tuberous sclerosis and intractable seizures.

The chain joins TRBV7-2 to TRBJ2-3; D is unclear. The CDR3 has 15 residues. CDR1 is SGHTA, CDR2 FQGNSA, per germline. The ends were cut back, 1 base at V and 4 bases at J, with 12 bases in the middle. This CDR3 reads CASSLVPSRSDTQYF. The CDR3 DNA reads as TGTGCCAGCAGCTTAGTACCATCCAGGTCAGATACGCAGTATTTT.

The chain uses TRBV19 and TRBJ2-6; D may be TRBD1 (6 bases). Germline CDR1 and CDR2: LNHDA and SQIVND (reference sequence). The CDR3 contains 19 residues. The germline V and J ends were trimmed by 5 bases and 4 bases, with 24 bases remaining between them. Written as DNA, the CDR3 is TGTGCCAGTAGTTCACACCGGGACATCCCTCGATCAGGGGCCAACGTCCTGACTTTC. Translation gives CASSSHRDIPRSGANVLTF. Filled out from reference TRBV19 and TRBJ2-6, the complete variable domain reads DGGITQSPKYLFRKEGQNVTLSCEQNLNHDAMYWYRQDPGQGLRLIYYSQIVNDFQKGDIAEGYSVSREKKESFPLTVTSAQKNPTAFYLCASSSHRDIPRSGANVLTFGAGSRLTVL.

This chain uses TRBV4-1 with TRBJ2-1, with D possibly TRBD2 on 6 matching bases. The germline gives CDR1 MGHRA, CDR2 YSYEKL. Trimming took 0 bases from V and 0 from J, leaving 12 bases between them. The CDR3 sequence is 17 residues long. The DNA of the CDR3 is TGCGCCAGCAGCCAAGAAGGAGGGGTAGGCTCCTACAATGAGCAGTTCTTC. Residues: CASSQEGGVGSYNEQFF.

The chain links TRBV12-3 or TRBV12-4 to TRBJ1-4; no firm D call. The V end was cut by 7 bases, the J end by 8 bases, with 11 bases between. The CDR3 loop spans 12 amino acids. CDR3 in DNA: TGTGCCAGCACCGTGCGGGCGGAAAAACTGTTTTTT. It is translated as CASTVRAEKLFF.

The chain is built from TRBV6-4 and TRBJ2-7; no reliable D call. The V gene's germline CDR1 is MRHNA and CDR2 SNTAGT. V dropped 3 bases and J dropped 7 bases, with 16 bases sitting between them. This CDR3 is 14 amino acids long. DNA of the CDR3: TGTGCCAGCAGTGAACGCCCGGACCGTGGGGAGCAGTACTTC. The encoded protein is CASSERPDRGEQYF.

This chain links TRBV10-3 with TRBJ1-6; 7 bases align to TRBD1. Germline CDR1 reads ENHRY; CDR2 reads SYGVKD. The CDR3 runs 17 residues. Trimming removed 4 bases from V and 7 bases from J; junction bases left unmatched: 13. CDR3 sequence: CAISGGRKGAANSPLHF. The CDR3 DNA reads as TGTGCCATCAGTGGGGGCAGAAAGGGGGCGGCAAATTCACCCCTCCACTTT.

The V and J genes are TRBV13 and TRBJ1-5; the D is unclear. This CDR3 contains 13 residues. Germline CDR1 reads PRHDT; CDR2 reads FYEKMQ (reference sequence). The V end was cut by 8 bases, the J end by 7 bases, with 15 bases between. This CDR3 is CASSEGGEQPQHF. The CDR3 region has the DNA TGTGCCAGCTCTGAGGGTGGTGAGCAGCCCCAGCATTTT.